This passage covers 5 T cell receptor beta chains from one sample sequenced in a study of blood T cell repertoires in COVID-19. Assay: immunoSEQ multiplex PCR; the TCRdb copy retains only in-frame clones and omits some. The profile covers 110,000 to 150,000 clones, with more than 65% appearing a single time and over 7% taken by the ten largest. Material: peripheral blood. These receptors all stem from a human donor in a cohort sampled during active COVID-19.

Written as DNA, the CDR3 is TGCGCCAGCAGCGCGTCCGGGACAGGCTCTGGAAACACCATATATTTT. Translating it yields CASSASGTGSGNTIYF. The chain is built from TRBV5-1 and TRBJ1-3, with 8 bases identical to TRBD1. This CDR3 contains 16 residues. In germline, CDR1 is SGHRS, CDR2 YFSETQ. V lost 4 bases to trimming and J lost 0 bases; unmatched junction nucleotides: 6.

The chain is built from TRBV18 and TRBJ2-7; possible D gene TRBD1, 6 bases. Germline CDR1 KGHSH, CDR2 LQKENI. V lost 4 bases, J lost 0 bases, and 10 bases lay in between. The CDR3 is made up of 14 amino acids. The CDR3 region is CASSRRTDSYEQYF. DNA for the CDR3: TGTGCCAGCTCACGAAGGACAGACTCCTACGAGCAGTACTTC.

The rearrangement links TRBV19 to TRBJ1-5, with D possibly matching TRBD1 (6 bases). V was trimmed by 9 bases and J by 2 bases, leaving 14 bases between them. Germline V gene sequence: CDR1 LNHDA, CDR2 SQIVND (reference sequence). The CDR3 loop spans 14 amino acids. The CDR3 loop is CASNRVNGNQPQHF. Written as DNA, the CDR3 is TGTGCCAGCAACAGGGTTAATGGCAATCAGCCCCAGCATTTT.

CDR3 residues: CASSHTGTLDSPLHF. DNA for the CDR3: TGCGCCAGCAGTCATACCGGGACTTTGGATTCACCCCTCCACTTT. The chain has TRBV5-1 and TRBJ1-6, with a tentative D call TRBD1 (5 bases). Germline loops: CDR1 SGHRS, CDR2 YFSETQ. CDR3 length equals 15 residues. Trimming left V 5 bases short and J 8 bases short, with 17 bases between.

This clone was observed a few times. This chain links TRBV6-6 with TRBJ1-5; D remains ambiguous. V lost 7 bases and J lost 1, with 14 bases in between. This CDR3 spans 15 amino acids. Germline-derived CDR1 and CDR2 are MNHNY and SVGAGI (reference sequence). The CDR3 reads CASTEGRLSNQPQHF. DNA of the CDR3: TGTGCCAGCACCGAAGGGAGGTTGAGCAATCAGCCCCAGCATTTT.